This T cell receptor beta chain was recorded in a study of T cells in narcolepsy. Overall study: Donors had narcolepsy type 1 or type 2, or were healthy controls. General study points: HCRT-specific and TRIB2-specific autoreactive clonotypes appeared among same-patient CSF and blood CD4+ clonotypes. In some patient and control memory CD4+ samples, autoreactive clones were absent. Autoreactive clonotypes reportedly recurred in blood of same and different patients, not controls.

V was clipped by 1 base and J by 0 bases, with 10 bases between them. The CDR3 is 16 amino acids. CDR1 is SGHNT, CDR2 YENEEA, per germline. Notes on this clone: Its specificity is not known.

TCRdb's copy holds only in-frame clones and misses some; the assay was immunoSEQ multiplex PCR. The data show 30,000 or so clones, about 83% seen once. This clonotype was sampled from a human donor with narcolepsy. V usage is TRBV11-3 and J usage is TRBJ2-1; the D gene is possibly TRBD1 (6 bases). Sequences were obtained from CD45RA- memory CD4+ T cells from PBMCs. The CDR3 reads CASSLVGQSSYNEQFF. The CDR3 nucleotides read TGTGCCAGCAGCTTAGTCGGACAGTCCTCCTACAATGAGCAGTTCTTC.